The T cell receptor beta chain described here comes from a study of molecular identifiers for immune sequencing clone quantification. Across the whole study: The replicate experiment used RNA from about 21,000 or 97,000 naive CD8 cells. This RNA was split into five aliquots, and four of them were sequenced. Study-wide findings and caveats: Clones above 20 RNA copies held over 98% of effector molecules, under 1% in naive cells.

A note on this clonotype: Antigen: not known. A much larger clone is a single base away; this may be a read error.

MiXCR, applied by TCRdb to the PCR reads, yields one record per CDR3 protein. The repertoire has around 470,000 distinct CDR3 sequences, over 20% of them found once; the top ten carry around 0.84%. The TCR sequence derives from a human donor in good health. Some libraries in this study had Jurkat cell RNA spiked in. Sequences were obtained from naive CD8+ T cells from blood, with Jurkat cell RNA spiked in. Subset denoted: FACS-sorted CD8+CD4-CCR7+CD45RA+ naive T cells.

This CDR3 reads CATSREYPVWSQHF. CDR3 sequence (DNA): TGTGCCACCAGCAGAGAGTATCCAGTTTGGTCCCAGCATTTT. The V and J genes are TRBV15 and TRBJ1-5; D is undetermined. The CDR3 covers 14 residues. From germline, CDR1 is LNHNV and CDR2 YYDKDF (reference sequence). Trimming removed 0 bases at V and 11 bases at J, with 14 bases between. The whole variable domain, filled in from reference TRBV15 and TRBJ1-5, reads DAMVIQNPRYQVTQFGKPVTLSCSQTLNHNVMYWYQQKSSQAPKLLFHYYDKDFNNEADTPDNFQSRRPNTSFCFLDIRSPGLGDTAMYLCATSREYPVWSQHFGDGTRLSIL.